These 26 T cell receptor beta chains were sequenced from one sample in a study of regulatory T cells in long-lasting Graves disease. Noted time point: persistent/refractory GD, antithyroid drugs over 5 years with positive TRAb. RNA isolated from PBMCs was used to make the TCR library. Researchers made TCR beta libraries by using iRepertoire HTBI primers and running Arm-PCR on CDR3 regions. TCRdb re-analysed the multiplex PCR reads in MiXCR, keeping a single row per CDR3 protein. Of roughly 500,000 distinct CDR3 sequences listed, approximately 23% are singletons. The sample here was peripheral blood mononuclear cells (PBMCs), taken when the disease was refractory, from a patient treated with antithyroid drugs. These receptor sequences come from a female donor with Graves disease.

As for this clonotype: A much larger clone sits a single nucleotide away, making a read error possible. The rearrangement joins TRBV6-1 to TRBJ1-1; 8 positions match TRBD1. Losses at the gene ends were 6 bases for V and 0 bases for J; bases not matched to a gene: 3. This CDR3 comprises 14 residues. CDR1 is MNHNS, CDR2 SASEGT, per germline. Written as DNA, the CDR3 is TGTGCCAGCAGACTGGACAGGGTGAACACTGAAGCTTTCTTT. Encoded protein: CASRLDRVNTEAFF.

The chain links TRBV5-1 to TRBJ2-7; 8 positions agree with TRBD1. The J segment lost 5 bases and the V segment lost 3 bases, leaving 10 bases of the junction unmatched. The CDR3 is 15 residues long. Germline CDR1 and CDR2: SGHRS and YFSETQ. CDR3 sequence (DNA): TGCGCCAGCAGCTCCTATTCCGGGACAGGTGACGAGCAGTACTTC. Encoded protein: CASSSYSGTGDEQYF. Combining the CDR3 with reference TRBV5-1 and TRBJ2-7 gives the whole variable domain KAGVTQTPRYLIKTRGQQVTLSCSPISGHRSVSWYQQTPGQGLQFLFEYFSETQRNKGNFPGRFSGRQFSNSRSEMNVSTLELGDSALYLCASSSYSGTGDEQYFGPGTRLTVT.

This clonotype was seen at least ten times. This chain links TRBV7-9 with TRBJ1-2; unclear D gene. Germline V gene data show CDR1 as SEHNR and CDR2 as FQNEAQ (reference sequence). Deletions cut 1 base from V and 8 bases from J, with 11 bases between. The CDR3 is 13 residues long. The CDR3 DNA is TGTGCCAGCAGCTTAGTGGCAGGAGGCGGCTACACCTTC. As protein: CASSLVAGGGYTF.

Notes on this clonotype: The junction departs from germline at one end; a sequencing error may be responsible. The chain has TRBV30 and TRBJ2-7; D is perhaps TRBD2 (5 bases). Germline CDR1 GTSNPN, CDR2 SVGIG (reference sequence). This CDR3 spans 14 amino acids. The CDR3 loop is CARSTGGGSYEQYF. DNA for the CDR3: TGTGCCCGGAGTACTGGAGGTGGGTCCTACGAGCAGTACTTC.

There are many counts of this clonotype. V is TRBV28 and J is TRBJ2-5; the D is unclear. V lost 7 bases and J 5 bases, leaving 8 bases between the germline ends. CDR1 is MDHEN, CDR2 SYDVKM, per germline. The CDR3 sequence is 11 residues long. Here the CDR3 DNA reads TGTGCCAGCATCTTTGGCGAGACCCAGTACTTC. Translated: CASIFGETQYF.

This clonotype showed up just a few times. The chain has TRBV20-1 and TRBJ2-2; a possible D gene is TRBD2 (5 bases). Germline V gene sequence: CDR1 DFQATT, CDR2 SNEGSKA (reference sequence). V was trimmed by 1 base and J by 6 bases, leaving 6 bases between them. The CDR3 has 12 residues. CDR3 amino acids: CSARARAGELFF. In DNA, the CDR3 is TGCAGTGCTAGAGCGAGGGCCGGGGAGCTGTTTTTT.

In this sample, this clonotype turned up many times. The chain is built from TRBV12-3 or TRBV12-4 and TRBJ2-7; 9 bases align to TRBD1. V lost 10 bases to trimming and J lost 3 bases; unmatched junction nucleotides: 13. This CDR3 is built from 15 residues. Written as DNA, the CDR3 is TGTGCCACCCAACCACCGGGACAGGGTAACTACGAGCAGTACTTC. Its protein is CATQPPGQGNYEQYF.

This clonotype was detected only once. The chain carries TRBV29-1 and TRBJ2-7; 7 bases line up with TRBD1. The CDR3 spans 12 residues. V lost 6 bases, J lost 4 bases, and 6 bases stayed unmatched. The germline CDR1 and CDR2 sequences are SQVTM and ANQGSEA. The DNA for the CDR3 is TGCAGCGTCCTAGGGACAGAATACGAGCAGTACTTC. It encodes CSVLGTEYEQYF.

This clonotype was seen a few times. The rearrangement joins TRBV19 to TRBJ1-4, with no clear D. The V end lost 3 bases, the J end lost 5 bases, and 10 bases lay between the germline ends. Germline V gene lookup returns CDR1 LNHDA and CDR2 SQIVND (reference sequence). CDR3 length equals 14 residues. CDR3 region: CASSIGTQNEKLFF. For the CDR3, the DNA is TGTGCCAGTAGTATTGGTACGCAGAATGAAAAACTGTTTTTT.

This rearrangement joins TRBV2 to TRBJ1-2; possibly TRBD1 for D (6 bases). Trimming shortened V by 7 bases and J by 4 bases, and 13 bases separated the two germline ends. Germline V CDR1 and CDR2: SNHLY, FYNNEI. The length of the CDR3 is 13 residues. CDR3 DNA: TGTGCCAGCACCGGGACACCCGTCTATGGCTACACCTTC. Protein sequence: CASTGTPVYGYTF.

CDR3 coding DNA: TGTGCCAGCAGCCCCTACCCAGCTAGCGGGAGTGGAGTGTTATGGACCGGGGAGCTGTTTTTT. It encodes CASSPYPASGSGVLWTGELFF. The chain links TRBV7-9 to TRBJ2-2, with TRBD2 identical over 10 bases. V trimming: 5 bases; J trimming: 5 bases; junction bases outside the gene matches: 23. CDR3 length equals 21 residues. Germline CDR1 is SEHNR and CDR2 is FQNEAQ (reference sequence).

This clonotype was seen many times. This chain joins TRBV7-2 and TRBJ2-7; D may be TRBD2 (6 bases). V was clipped by 1 base and J by 5 bases, with 9 bases between them. Germline CDR1 is SGHTA and CDR2 is FQGNSA. The CDR3 sequence is 13 residues long. The CDR3 sequence is CASSLEWRDEQYF. The CDR3 DNA reads as TGTGCCAGCAGCTTAGAATGGAGGGACGAGCAGTACTTC.

This clonotype has just a few counts. This chain uses TRBV28 with TRBJ1-2, with 11 bases fitting TRBD1. J was trimmed by 6 bases and V by 5 bases; bases with no gene match: 11. Germline V gene lookup returns CDR1 MDHEN and CDR2 SYDVKM. The CDR3 totals 16 residues. The CDR3 here is CASSPPRTGGADGYTF. In DNA, the CDR3 is TGTGCCAGCAGTCCCCCCCGGACAGGGGGCGCAGATGGCTACACCTTC.

This chain joins TRBV18 and TRBJ2-2; D is unresolved. V was clipped by 2 bases and J by 1 base, with 8 bases between them. The CDR3 is made up of 15 amino acids. Germline CDR1 KGHSH, CDR2 LQKENI. CDR3 residues: CASSPRTENTGELFF. CDR3 coding DNA: TGTGCCAGCTCACCAAGAACAGAGAACACCGGGGAGCTGTTTTTT. The full variable domain, rest sourced from reference TRBV18 and TRBJ2-2, is NAGVMQNPRHLVRRRGQEARLRCSPMKGHSHVYWYRQLPEEGLKFMVYLQKENIIDESGMPKERFSAEFPKEGPSILRIQQVVRGDSAAYFCASSPRTENTGELFFGEGSRLTVL.

This clonotype was recorded only once. V is TRBV20-1 and J is TRBJ2-2; D not resolved. The germline gives CDR1 DFQATT, CDR2 SNEGSKA (reference sequence). This CDR3 comprises 13 residues. Between the trimmed V and J ends, which lost 4 bases and 0 bases, there was a span of 6 bases. Here the CDR3 DNA reads TGCAGTGCTAAAGGCCCGAACACCGGGGAGCTGTTTTTT. Its translation: CSAKGPNTGELFF.

This chain joins TRBV2 and TRBJ2-5; the match to TRBD1 covers 7 bases. The CDR3 is made up of 15 amino acids. The germline V gene encodes CDR1 SNHLY and CDR2 FYNNEI. With V trimmed by 3 bases and J by 1 base, 5 bases remained unmatched. The CDR3, as DNA: TGTGCCAGCAGTGAGAGGACAGGAAGCCAAGAGACCCAGTACTTC. Translated: CASSERTGSQETQYF.

This clonotype appeared a few times. J is TRBJ1-1 and V is TRBV29-1; D is possibly TRBD1 (6 bases). The CDR3 length is 15 residues. Per germline, CDR1 SQVTM and CDR2 ANQGSEA. V was pared by 2 bases and J by 7 bases, with 20 bases between. The CDR3 nucleotides are TGCAGCGTTGAATGGCGGGACATGCGGCCATTTGAAGCTTTCTTT. It yields the protein CSVEWRDMRPFEAFF.

This clonotype appeared many times. This chain links TRBV12-3 or TRBV12-4 with TRBJ1-2; the D is unclear. With 6 bases removed from V and 4 bases from J, the gap between germline ends came to 12 bases. The CDR3 has 13 residues. CDR3: CASSQGILYGYTF. In nucleotides, the CDR3 is TGTGCCAGCAGCCAAGGGATACTCTATGGCTACACCTTC.

The rearrangement joins TRBV5-1 to TRBJ1-1; no clear D gene. V lost 3 bases to trimming and J lost 6 bases, with 21 bases between them. This CDR3 is built from 16 residues. The germline gives CDR1 SGHRS, CDR2 YFSETQ. The CDR3 loop is CASSSLRTAAGSEAFF. In nucleotides, the CDR3 is TGCGCCAGCAGCTCGCTGAGGACTGCCGCCGGCTCTGAAGCTTTCTTT.

The chain joins TRBV12-3 or TRBV12-4 to TRBJ2-1; D assignment may be TRBD1 or TRBD2 (5 bases each). With 5 bases removed from V and 8 bases from J, the gap between germline ends came to 13 bases. The CDR3 length is 13 residues. CDR3 DNA: TGTGCCAGCAGTCGCCTACGGGGCGATGAGCAGTTCTTC. Translated: CASSRLRGDEQFF.

There are many counts of this clonotype. The V gene is TRBV2, the J gene TRBJ1-1, with D possibly matching TRBD1 (5 bases). CDR1 is SNHLY, CDR2 FYNNEI, per germline. The ends were cut back, 3 bases at V and 4 bases at J, with 15 bases in the middle. The CDR3 contains 15 residues. The chain's CDR3 is CASSEPAIRGTEAFF. CDR3 nucleotides: TGTGCCAGCAGTGAGCCAGCCATTAGGGGCACTGAAGCTTTCTTT.

The chain links TRBV29-1 to TRBJ1-1, with D perhaps TRBD1 (6 bases). Germline V lookup: CDR1 SQVTM, CDR2 ANQGSEA. CDR3 length: 11 residues. The V end lost 7 bases, the J end lost 4 bases, and 10 bases lay between the germline ends. The CDR3 reads CSGEGGTEAFF. The DNA of the CDR3 is TGCAGCGGAGAGGGGGGCACTGAAGCTTTCTTT.

This clonotype was detected only a few times. A much larger clone is a single base away; this may be a read error. The V gene is TRBV20-1, the J gene TRBJ2-5; 11 bases are shared with TRBD1. V dropped 3 bases and J dropped 5; count of bases not matched to a gene: 2. The CDR3 is 13 amino acids. The V gene's germline CDR1 is DFQATT and CDR2 SNEGSKA (reference sequence). CDR3 nucleotide sequence: TGCAGTGCTAGGGGGACAGGGGGGGAGACCCAGTACTTC. Translation gives CSARGTGGETQYF.

This clonotype was found many times. The chain couples TRBV12-3 or TRBV12-4 to TRBJ2-7; D call uncertain. Trimming shortened V by 3 bases and J by 0 bases, and 6 bases separated the two germline ends. This CDR3 is 13 amino acids long. The CDR3, as DNA: TGTGCCAGCAGTTTTTACAGCTCCTACGAGCAGTACTTC. Amino acids: CASSFYSSYEQYF.

The CDR3 sequence is CASSSTIGDIRIQPHNSPLHF. The CDR3 nucleotides are TGTGCCAGCAGCTCTACCATAGGGGACATCCGTATCCAACCCCATAATTCACCCCTCCACTTT. This chain links TRBV11-2 with TRBJ1-6, with D possibly matching TRBD1 (6 bases). The germline V and J ends were trimmed by 4 bases and 5 bases, with 30 bases remaining between them. CDR1 is SGHAT, CDR2 FQNNGV, per germline. This CDR3 region has 21 residues.

J is TRBJ2-2 and V is TRBV9, with no clear D. Germline assignment: CDR1 SGDLS and CDR2 YYNGEE. Trimming cost V 2 bases and J 8 bases, with 7 bases left between them. The CDR3 loop spans 12 amino acids. The CDR3 region has the DNA TGTGCCAGCAGCGTTGGCAGGGGGGAGCTGTTTTTT. It specifies CASSVGRGELFF. The full variable domain, completed using reference TRBV9 and TRBJ2-2, is DSGVTQTPKHLITATGQRVTLRCSPRSGDLSVYWYQQSLDQGLQFLIQYYNGEERAKGNILERFSAQQFPDLHSELNLSSLELGDSALYFCASSVGRGELFFGEGSRLTVL.